This entry lists 21 T cell receptor beta chains sequenced from one sample in a study of blood T cell repertoires in COVID-19. Generated by immunoSEQ multiplex PCR, the TCRdb table keeps only in-frame clones and is missing some. The top ten hold 5.5% to 7.5% of the sample, which has 130,000 to 150,000 clones, about 89% seen once. Sequenced: peripheral blood. The receptors come from a man at least 80 years old with acute or convalescent COVID-19.

The chain couples TRBV28 to TRBJ2-7; a possible D gene is TRBD1 (6 bases). Trimming pared 8 bases from V and 4 bases from J, leaving 18 bases between. Looked up from germline, CDR1 is MDHEN and CDR2 is SYDVKM. The CDR3 is 14 residues long. The CDR3 reads CASLPAGTIYEQYF. CDR3 coding DNA: TGTGCCAGCCTACCGGCAGGGACAATTTACGAGCAGTACTTC. The full variable domain, its missing parts supplied by reference TRBV28 and TRBJ2-7, is DVKVTQSSRYLVKRTGEKVFLECVQDMDHENMFWYRQDPGLGLRLIYFSYDVKMKEKGDIPEGYSVSREKKERFSLILESASTNQTSMYLCASLPAGTIYEQYFGPGTRLTVT.

The CDR3 here is CASSGGTGGREKLFF. CDR3 nucleotide sequence: TGTGCCAGCAGCGGGGGGACAGGGGGCAGAGAAAAACTGTTTTTT. V is TRBV27 and J is TRBJ1-4; 12 nucleotides match TRBD1. Unmatched junction bases numbered 7, after V lost 6 bases and J lost 8 bases. The germline CDR1 and CDR2 sequences are MNHEY and SMNVEV (reference sequence). This CDR3 is built from 15 residues.

The chain joins TRBV3-1 (or the pseudogene TRBV3-2) to TRBJ2-2, with D maybe TRBD2 (6 bases). The CDR3 consists of 15 residues. Trimming cost V 4 bases and J 6 bases, with 15 bases left between them. Germline lookup yields CDR1 LGHDT and CDR2 YNNKEL (reference sequence). This chain's CDR3 is CASSPGGTLSGELFF. CDR3 sequence (DNA): TGTGCCAGCAGCCCTGGGGGGACGTTGTCCGGGGAGCTGTTTTTT.

The gene calls are TRBV19 and TRBJ1-5; TRBD1 might be the D (5 bases). V dropped 10 bases and J dropped 7 bases, with 17 bases sitting between them. Germline CDR1 reads LNHDA; CDR2 reads SQIVND (reference sequence). This CDR3 is built from 13 residues. CDR3 bases: TGTGCCACCACGCCGGGGGGGAGCCAGCCCCAGCATTTT. Translation gives CATTPGGSQPQHF.

The genes are TRBV5-1 and TRBJ2-1; 8 nucleotides agree with TRBD1. The CDR3 loop spans 15 amino acids. The V gene's germline CDR1 is SGHRS and CDR2 YFSETQ. J lost 3 bases, V lost 3 bases, and 5 bases had no gene match. The CDR3 coding sequence is TGCGCCAGCAGCTCGCAGGGGGCGGTCTACAATGAGCAGTTCTTC. Its translation: CASSSQGAVYNEQFF.

The chain joins TRBV11-2 to TRBJ2-2; 10 bases agree with TRBD1. Germline CDR1 is SGHAT and CDR2 is FQNNGV. The length of the CDR3 is 15 residues. Germline trimming cut 3 bases from V and 6 bases from J; bases unmatched to any gene: 4. The CDR3 region is CASSLRGQGPGELFF. Written as DNA, the CDR3 is TGTGCCAGCAGCTTGAGGGGACAGGGGCCCGGGGAGCTGTTTTTT.

The chain combines TRBV28 with TRBJ1-5; 10 nucleotides align to TRBD1. Trimming removed 5 bases from V and 2 bases from J; junction bases left unmatched: 15. The CDR3 is made up of 19 amino acids. The germline gives CDR1 MDHEN, CDR2 SYDVKM. The CDR3 DNA reads as TGTGCCAGCAGTGTCGGGACAGGGGTGGAGGGGCGCGGCAATCAGCCCCAGCATTTT. It encodes CASSVGTGVEGRGNQPQHF.

V is TRBV19 and J is TRBJ2-7; D is unclear. Germline CDR1 LNHDA, CDR2 SQIVND (reference sequence). The V gene lost 3 bases and the J gene lost 1 base, with 7 bases spanning the gap. This CDR3 has 13 residues. In DNA form, the CDR3 reads TGTGCCAGTAGTATTGCGTCGTCCTACGAGCAGTACTTC. The encoded protein is CASSIASSYEQYF.

A few counts support this clone. The chain employs TRBV6-6 and TRBJ1-6; 7 nucleotides line up with TRBD1. The V gene's germline CDR1 is MNHNY and CDR2 SVGAGI (reference sequence). The CDR3 consists of 16 residues. J gave up 9 bases and V 5 bases, and 13 bases lay outside the gene matches. CDR3 DNA: TGTGCCAGCAGTCGGTCTCGACAGGGTTTCTCTTCACCCCTCCACTTT. Amino acid sequence: CASSRSRQGFSSPLHF.

In its sample, this clone was seen a few times. CDR3 DNA: TGTGCCAGCAGCCTCACACAGGGGTGGAACTATGGCTACACCTTC. It codes for CASSLTQGWNYGYTF. The V call is TRBV14, the J call TRBJ1-2, with 7 bases aligning to TRBD1. In germline, CDR1 is SGHDN, CDR2 FVKESK. V lost 4 bases, J lost 2 bases, and 7 bases stayed unmatched. This CDR3 comprises 15 residues.

The chain uses TRBV6-5 and TRBJ1-2, with 11 nucleotides matching TRBD1. Looked up from germline, CDR1 is MNHEY and CDR2 is SVGAGI. This CDR3 is built from 15 residues. V lost 6 bases, J lost 3 bases, and 6 bases stayed unmatched. The CDR3 DNA sequence: TGTGCCAGCAGAAGGACAGGGGGCGCGGACTATGGCTACACCTTC. Its protein is CASRRTGGADYGYTF.

The V call is TRBV7-9, the J call TRBJ1-2; D call uncertain. Trimming removed 1 base from V and 5 bases from J, with 5 bases in between. The CDR3 is 12 residues long. CDR1 is SEHNR, CDR2 FQNEAQ, per germline (reference sequence). CDR3 coding DNA: TGTGCCAGCAGCTTAGACACATATGGCTACACCTTC. Its translation is CASSLDTYGYTF.

J is TRBJ2-7 and V is TRBV3-1 (or the pseudogene TRBV3-2); no reliable D call. The CDR3 spans 12 residues. V gave up 1 base and J gave up 2 bases, with 3 bases separating them. Germline V gene data show CDR1 as LGHDT and CDR2 as YNNKEL (reference sequence). The CDR3 nucleotides are TGTGCCAGCAGCCAAGTTACCTACGAGCAGTACTTC. Encoded protein: CASSQVTYEQYF.

The chain is built from TRBV12-3 or TRBV12-4 and TRBJ1-2, with D possibly being TRBD1 (6 bases). The CDR3 runs to 13 residues. With 7 bases removed from V and 3 bases from J, the gap between germline ends came to 12 bases. The CDR3 DNA follows: TGTGCCAGCACCCTGAACAGGGACTATGGCTACACCTTC. Protein product: CASTLNRDYGYTF.

This chain uses TRBV28 with TRBJ1-1; D is unresolved. Trimming removed 5 bases from V and 0 bases from J, with 7 bases in between. The CDR3 sequence is 13 residues long. The V gene's germline CDR1 is MDHEN and CDR2 SYDVKM. CDR3 residues: CASSGGMNTEAFF. CDR3 bases: TGTGCCAGCAGTGGAGGCATGAACACTGAAGCTTTCTTT.

The V and J genes are TRBV4-1 and TRBJ2-1, with 9 bases matching TRBD2. J was trimmed by 7 bases and V by 6 bases; bases with no gene match: 25. The CDR3 consists of 20 residues. The V gene's germline CDR1 is MGHRA and CDR2 YSYEKL. In DNA, the CDR3 is TGCGCCAGCAGTAATATTCGAGCTAGCGGGACCCTTCGGGGTTCGAATGAGCAGTTCTTC. Residues: CASSNIRASGTLRGSNEQFF.

The rearrangement links TRBV19 to TRBJ1-4, with TRBD1 identical over 8 bases. CDR1 is LNHDA, CDR2 SQIVND, per germline (reference sequence). Trimming at V came to 8 bases and at J to 1 base, leaving 3 bases not matched to a gene. The length of the CDR3 is 14 residues. The CDR3 loop is CASHRGGTNEKLFF. The DNA of the CDR3 is TGTGCCAGTCACAGGGGGGGAACTAATGAAAAACTGTTTTTT.

This chain links TRBV19 with TRBJ1-1; maybe TRBD1 (5 bases). The CDR3 extends over 13 amino acids. The germline V and J ends were trimmed by 7 bases and 5 bases, with 14 bases remaining between them. Germline-derived CDR1 and CDR2 are LNHDA and SQIVND (reference sequence). Written as DNA, the CDR3 is TGTGCCAGTACTGGCAGGGTGAGGACTGAAGCTTTCTTT. It yields the protein CASTGRVRTEAFF.

There are a few counts of this clone. The genes are TRBV6-1 and TRBJ2-7; 10 bases align to TRBD2. Germline V gene lookup returns CDR1 MNHNS and CDR2 SASEGT. The J segment lost 1 base and the V segment lost 4 bases, leaving 1 base of the junction unmatched. The CDR3 extends over 14 amino acids. The CDR3 loop reads CASSGTSGSYEQYF. The CDR3 region has the DNA TGTGCCAGCAGTGGGACTAGCGGATCCTACGAGCAGTACTTC.

The chain couples TRBV3-1 (or the pseudogene TRBV3-2) to TRBJ1-1; no clear D gene. The CDR3 has 16 residues. V shed 4 bases and J shed 0 bases, with 15 bases lying between them. The germline gives CDR1 LGHDT, CDR2 YNNKEL (reference sequence). The CDR3 nucleotides are TGTGCCAGCAGCCCCCCTACGACGGGGATGAACACTGAAGCTTTCTTT. Its translation is CASSPPTTGMNTEAFF.

This clone was counted between two and nine times. The J gene is TRBJ2-5, the V gene TRBV6-5; possibly TRBD1 for D (5 bases). Trimming cost V 6 bases and J 4 bases, with 12 bases left between them. The CDR3 extends over 13 amino acids. Germline loops: CDR1 MNHEY, CDR2 SVGAGI. The CDR3 region is CASSNRKPETQYF. As DNA, the CDR3 is TGTGCCAGCAGCAACAGGAAGCCAGAGACCCAGTACTTC.